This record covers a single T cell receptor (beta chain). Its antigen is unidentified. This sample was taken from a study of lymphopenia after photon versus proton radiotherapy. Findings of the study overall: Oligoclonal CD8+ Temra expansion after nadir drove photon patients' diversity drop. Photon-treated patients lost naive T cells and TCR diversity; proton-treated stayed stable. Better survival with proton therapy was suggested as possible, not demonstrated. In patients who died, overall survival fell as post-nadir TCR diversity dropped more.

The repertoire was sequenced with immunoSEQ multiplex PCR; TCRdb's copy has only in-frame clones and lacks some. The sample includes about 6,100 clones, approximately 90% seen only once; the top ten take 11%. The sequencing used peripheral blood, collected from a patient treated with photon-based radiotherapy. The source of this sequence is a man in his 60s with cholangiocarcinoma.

The CDR3 is CSVETGGWETQYF. The CDR3 DNA reads TGCAGCGTTGAAACAGGGGGATGGGAGACCCAGTACTTC. The chain combines TRBV29-1 with TRBJ2-5; 8 nucleotides agree with TRBD1. The length of the CDR3 is 13 residues. Germline CDR1 SQVTM, CDR2 ANQGSEA. Losses at the gene ends were 2 bases for V and 5 bases for J; bases not matched to a gene: 4.